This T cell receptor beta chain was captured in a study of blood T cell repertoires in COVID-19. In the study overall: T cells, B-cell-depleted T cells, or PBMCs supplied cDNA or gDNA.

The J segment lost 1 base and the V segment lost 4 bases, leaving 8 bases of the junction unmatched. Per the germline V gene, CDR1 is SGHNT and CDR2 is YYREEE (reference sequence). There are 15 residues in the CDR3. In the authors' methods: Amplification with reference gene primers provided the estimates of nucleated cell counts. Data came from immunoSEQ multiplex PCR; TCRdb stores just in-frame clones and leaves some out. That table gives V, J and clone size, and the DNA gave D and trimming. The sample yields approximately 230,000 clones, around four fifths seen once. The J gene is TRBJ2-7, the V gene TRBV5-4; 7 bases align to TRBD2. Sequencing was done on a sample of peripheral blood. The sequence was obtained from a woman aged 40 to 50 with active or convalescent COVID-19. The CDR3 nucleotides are TGTGCCAGCAGCCCCGGGCCTAGCGGTTCCTACGAGCAGTACTTC. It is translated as CASSPGPSGSYEQYF.